The rows below give T cell receptor beta chains drawn from one sample of a study of T cells in Graves' hyperthyroidism and ophthalmopathy. TCRdb reprocessed the multiplex PCR reads via MiXCR and lists one record per CDR3 protein. Of around 690,000 distinct CDR3 sequences listed, around 20% are singletons. Input material: blood. The origin of the receptors is a man under 40 with Graves' ophthalmopathy. Each CDR3 is given with its conserved first and last residue. Fields, in order: J gene, clone size, D gene, V gene, CDR3 protein, CDR3 DNA. The D gene is left open where the match is weak. The size entry is marked missing in some rows and otherwise reads once, few, many or a size class.

TRBJ2-1	NA	NA	TRBV24-1	CAISRAGSEQFF	TGTGCCATCAGCCGCGCGGGGAGTGAGCAGTTCTTC
TRBJ2-2	few	NA	TRBV30	CAWSEAGELFF	TGTGCCTGGAGTGAGGCCGGGGAGCTGTTTTTT
TRBJ2-5	many	NA	TRBV30	CAWSVLLETQYF	TGTGCCTGGAGTGTACTGCTAGAGACCCAGTACTTC
TRBJ2-7	NA	NA	TRBV12-3/TRBV12-4	CASSFDAGLEQYF	TGTGCCAGCAGTTTTGACGCAGGCCTCGAGCAGTACTTC
TRBJ2-3	NA	NA	TRBV20-1	CSASRDGADTQYF	TGCAGTGCTAGCAGGGACGGCGCAGATACGCAGTATTTT
TRBJ2-5	NA	NA	TRBV6-5	CASSYDRETQYF	TGTGCCAGCAGTTACGACAGAGAGACCCAGTACTTC
TRBJ2-1	few	TRBD1	TRBV5-1	CASSDRDRGNNEQFF	TGCGCCAGCAGCGACCGGGACAGGGGTAACAATGAGCAGTTCTTC
TRBJ2-2	NA	NA	TRBV5-1	CASSLYENTGELFF	TGCGCCAGCAGCTTGTATGAGAACACCGGGGAGCTGTTTTTT
TRBJ2-7	many	TRBD2	TRBV28	CASNTRELAVSYEQYF	TGTGCCAGTAACACCCGGGAACTAGCGGTCTCCTACGAGCAGTACTTC
TRBJ2-1	NA	TRBD1	TRBV10-1	CASSEGPGQGGEQFF	TGCGCCAGCAGTGAGGGACCGGGACAGGGGGGTGAGCAGTTCTTC
TRBJ1-2	few	TRBD1	TRBV6-2/TRBV6-3	CASSIGGEFNGYTF	TGTGCCAGCAGTATAGGGGGCGAGTTTAATGGCTACACCTTC
TRBJ1-2	many	TRBD1	TRBV28	CASTEGAGYGYTF	TGTGCCAGCACTGAGGGGGCTGGCTATGGCTACACCTTC
TRBJ2-7	NA	NA	TRBV9	CASSVAPGQSYEQYF	TGTGCCAGCAGCGTAGCGCCCGGACAGTCCTACGAGCAGTACTTC
TRBJ2-7	once	NA	TRBV4-1	CASSLTGTVDYEQYF	TGCGCCAGCAGCCTGACCGGGACTGTCGACTACGAGCAGTACTTC
TRBJ2-7	NA	NA	TRBV7-3	CASSLNGGTSYEQYF	TGTGCCAGCAGCTTAAATGGCGGGACTTCATACGAGCAGTACTTC
TRBJ2-7	NA	NA	TRBV5-4	CASSLGSAGSTLYEQYF	TGTGCCAGCAGCCTCGGCTCGGCAGGGTCAACCCTCTACGAGCAGTACTTC
TRBJ2-1	few	TRBD2	TRBV3-1	CASSHLAGGQFF	TGTGCCAGCAGCCATCTAGCGGGAGGGCAGTTCTTC
TRBJ2-4	few	TRBD2	TRBV5-1	CASSIELAGGILAKNIQYF	TGCGCCAGCAGTATTGAACTAGCGGGCGGAATACTAGCCAAAAACATTCAGTACTTC
TRBJ1-6	NA	NA	TRBV11-2	CASSPAEAGASSPLHF	TGTGCCAGCAGCCCCGCAGAAGCAGGGGCTTCTTCACCCCTCCACTTT
TRBJ1-5	NA	TRBD1	TRBV10-3	CAMSTGDSNQPQHF	TGTGCCATGTCGACAGGGGATAGCAATCAGCCCCAGCATTTT
TRBJ2-5	many	NA	TRBV6-2/TRBV6-3	CAMGPQETQYF	TGTGCCATGGGACCGCAAGAGACCCAGTACTTC
TRBJ2-7	NA	NA	TRBV7-9	CASSLAWTTGEQYF	TGTGCCAGCAGCTTAGCGTGGACAACCGGCGAGCAGTACTTC
TRBJ2-1	few	TRBD2	TRBV6-2/TRBV6-3	CASSSIAGGPYSYNEQFF	TGTGCCAGCAGTTCAATAGCGGGAGGGCCGTACTCCTACAATGAGCAGTTCTTC
TRBJ2-3	few	TRBD2	TRBV14	CASSQLGLAGGPTDTQYF	TGTGCCAGCAGCCAACTTGGGCTAGCGGGAGGGCCCACAGATACGCAGTATTTT
TRBJ2-1	few	TRBD1	TRBV10-1	CASGPGGSYEQFF	TGCGCCAGTGGGCCAGGGGGCTCTTATGAGCAGTTCTTC
TRBJ2-1	few	TRBD2	TRBV12-3/TRBV12-4	CASSPGLVRIGDNEQFF	TGTGCCAGCAGTCCAGGACTAGTTAGGATTGGGGACAATGAGCAGTTCTTC
TRBJ2-5	few	NA	TRBV6-2/TRBV6-3	CASSYARGAETQYF	TGTGCCAGCAGTTATGCACGGGGGGCGGAGACCCAGTACTTC
TRBJ2-5	few	NA	TRBV7-9	CASISSGLEETQYF	TGTGCCAGCATCTCGTCAGGTCTCGAAGAGACCCAGTACTTC
TRBJ2-5	few	TRBD1	TRBV9	CASSDRDSQETQYF	TGTGCCAGCAGCGACCGGGACAGTCAAGAGACCCAGTACTTC
TRBJ2-1	NA	TRBD2	TRBV6-9	CASSFREKGGNEQFF	TGTGCCAGCAGTTTTAGGGAGAAGGGAGGGAATGAGCAGTTCTTC
TRBJ2-2	few	NA	TRBV30	CACYTGELFF	TGTGCCTGTTACACCGGGGAGCTGTTTTTT
TRBJ1-2	many	NA	TRBV2	CASSTASYGYTF	TGTGCCAGCAGCACAGCTTCCTATGGCTACACCTTC
TRBJ2-7	NA	TRBD2	TRBV20-1	CSASPQRETSYEQYF	TGCAGTGCTAGTCCCCAGCGGGAGACCTCCTACGAGCAGTACTTC
TRBJ2-5	many	NA	TRBV11-2	CASSAEEETQYF	TGTGCCAGCAGCGCGGAAGAAGAGACCCAGTACTTC
TRBJ2-5	few	TRBD2	TRBV28	CASSPGGNQETQYF	TGTGCCAGCAGTCCGGGGGGGAACCAAGAGACCCAGTACTTC
TRBJ1-2	NA	TRBD1	TRBV20-1	CSARGGQTGGYTF	TGCAGTGCTAGAGGGGGACAGACCGGTGGCTACACCTTC
TRBJ2-7	NA	NA	TRBV4-2	CASSQEGRSDEQYF	TGTGCCAGCAGCCAAGAAGGAAGGTCAGACGAGCAGTACTTC
TRBJ1-2	NA	TRBD1	TRBV7-9	CASSWDRAGYTF	TGTGCCAGCAGCTGGGACAGGGCTGGCTACACCTTC
TRBJ1-5	many	NA	TRBV7-2	CASSQEVNQPQHF	TGTGCCAGCAGCCAAGAGGTCAATCAGCCCCAGCATTTT
TRBJ2-1	NA	NA	TRBV7-2	CASSLGGAIADEQFF	TGTGCCAGCAGCTTAGGCGGGGCTATCGCGGATGAGCAGTTCTTC
TRBJ2-3	many	TRBD2	TRBV28	CASSFAGLAGGSTDTQYF	TGTGCCAGCAGTTTTGCGGGTCTAGCGGGAGGGAGCACAGATACGCAGTATTTT
TRBJ2-1	NA	NA	TRBV11-2	CASSFSRVSSYNEQFF	TGTGCCAGCAGCTTCTCCCGAGTGAGCTCCTACAATGAGCAGTTCTTC
TRBJ1-1	NA	NA	TRBV5-8	CASSRGGRARNTEAFF	TGTGCCAGCAGTCGGGGCGGGCGTGCAAGGAACACTGAAGCTTTCTTT
TRBJ2-7	NA	NA	TRBV5-1	CASSQQAGTYEQYF	TGCGCCAGCAGCCAGCAGGCGGGGACCTACGAGCAGTACTTC
TRBJ1-1	many	NA	TRBV6-6	CASSYRDTNTEAFF	TGTGCCAGCAGTTACAGGGACACGAACACTGAAGCTTTCTTT